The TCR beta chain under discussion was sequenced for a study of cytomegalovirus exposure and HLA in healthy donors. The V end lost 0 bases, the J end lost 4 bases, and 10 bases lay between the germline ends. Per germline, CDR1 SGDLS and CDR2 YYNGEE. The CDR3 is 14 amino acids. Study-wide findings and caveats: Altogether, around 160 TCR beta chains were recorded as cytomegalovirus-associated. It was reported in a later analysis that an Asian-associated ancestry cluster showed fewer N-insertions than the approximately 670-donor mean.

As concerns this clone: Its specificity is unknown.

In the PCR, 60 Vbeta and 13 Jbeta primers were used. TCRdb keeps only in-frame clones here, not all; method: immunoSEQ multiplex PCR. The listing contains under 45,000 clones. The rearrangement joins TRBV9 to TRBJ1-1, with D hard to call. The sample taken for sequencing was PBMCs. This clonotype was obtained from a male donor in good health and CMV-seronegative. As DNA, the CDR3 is TGTGCCAGCAGCGTAGCTACCGTGGTCACTGAAGCTTTCTTT. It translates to CASSVATVVTEAFF. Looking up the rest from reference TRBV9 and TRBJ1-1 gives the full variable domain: DSGVTQTPKHLITATGQRVTLRCSPRSGDLSVYWYQQSLDQGLQFLIQYYNGEERAKGNILERFSAQQFPDLHSELNLSSLELGDSALYFCASSVATVVTEAFFGQGTRLTVV.